A selection of T cell receptor beta chains follows, all from one sample in a study of blood T cell repertoires in COVID-19. TCRdb keeps only in-frame clones here, not all; method: immunoSEQ multiplex PCR. The data hold some 150,000 clones, with about 80% observed a single time. Sequencing was carried out using peripheral blood. The receptors were sampled from a human donor with acute or convalescent COVID-19. The donor label of this sample is uncertain. Both conserved end residues are part of each CDR3. The order of the fields is J gene, D gene, V gene, CDR3 protein. D genes are given only for firm matches.

J gene: TRBJ2-3; D gene: -; V gene: TRBV7-2; CDR3 protein: CASSLGGLETDTQYF
J gene: TRBJ1-5; D gene: -; V gene: TRBV4-1; CDR3 protein: CASSQNPQGPEPQHF
J gene: TRBJ2-7; D gene: -; V gene: TRBV24-1; CDR3 protein: CATSGGGTQEQYF
J gene: TRBJ2-7; D gene: TRBD2; V gene: TRBV6-5; CDR3 protein: CATAGELLREQYF
J gene: TRBJ2-5; D gene: -; V gene: TRBV6-5; CDR3 protein: CASREGGVGTQYF
J gene: TRBJ1-2; D gene: -; V gene: TRBV10-2; CDR3 protein: CASSESGWDFIYGYTF
J gene: TRBJ1-3; D gene: -; V gene: TRBV7-2; CDR3 protein: CASSLVGRTGNTIYF
J gene: TRBJ1-1; D gene: -; V gene: TRBV21-1; CDR3 protein: CASSRSFRAFF
J gene: TRBJ2-5; D gene: -; V gene: TRBV5-6; CDR3 protein: CASSLDNRYQETQYF
J gene: TRBJ2-7; D gene: TRBD1; V gene: TRBV30; CDR3 protein: CAWRSGQDYEQYF
J gene: TRBJ2-7; D gene: TRBD1; V gene: TRBV10-2; CDR3 protein: CASSGQGPNEQYF
J gene: TRBJ1-1; D gene: -; V gene: TRBV25-1; CDR3 protein: CASSLRSEDTEAFF
J gene: TRBJ2-7; D gene: -; V gene: TRBV11-1; CDR3 protein: CASSPQQGRPYEQYF
J gene: TRBJ2-7; D gene: TRBD1; V gene: TRBV23-1; CDR3 protein: CASSQSKRVKGTGSNEQYF
J gene: TRBJ2-7; D gene: TRBD2; V gene: TRBV11-3; CDR3 protein: CASSLGGPSGQSYEQYF
J gene: TRBJ2-7; D gene: TRBD1; V gene: TRBV28; CDR3 protein: CASSYGRTGNSYEQYF
J gene: TRBJ2-7; D gene: TRBD2; V gene: TRBV4-2; CDR3 protein: CASSQVLAGLASPYEQYF
J gene: TRBJ2-5; D gene: TRBD1; V gene: TRBV3-1/TRBV3-2; CDR3 protein: CASSQERGTGMETQYF
J gene: TRBJ2-3; D gene: TRBD2; V gene: TRBV18; CDR3 protein: CAGSLQRGDTDTQYF